Only a few counts were recorded for the clone carrying this TCR beta chain. The antigen remains undetermined. The CDR3 is 14 residues long. Trimming cost V 6 bases and J 2 bases; bases outside gene matches: 9. Germline-derived CDR1 and CDR2 are DFQATT and SNEGSKA (reference sequence). These data belong to a study of T-cell memory formation after mild COVID-19. It was 5'RACE with constant-segment primers that produced the TCR alpha and TCR beta cDNA libraries, which carried sample barcodes and UMIs. Using its own MiXCR run on the 5' RACE reads, TCRdb lists one record per CDR3 protein. The sample consists of about 560,000 distinct CDR3 sequences, roughly 17% of them appearing once. Study-level findings and limits: A balance of CD4 and CD8 characterized clones contracting day 15 to 85, whereas later expanders leaned CD4+. Confirmation of SARS-CoV-2 specificity was lacking for second-wave clones peaking day 37.

The receptor was derived from an adult woman who had mild COVID-19 (a few samples of this study predate the infection). Cell type and time point are not known. Sequencing used PBMCs or a T cell subset sorted from them (not recorded which). The chain combines TRBV20-1 with TRBJ1-2, with TRBD1 matching 7 bases. The CDR3 sequence: CSATPGQLNYGYTF. The CDR3 bases are TGCAGTGCAACCCCGGGACAGCTAAACTATGGCTACACCTTC.